This T cell receptor (beta chain) derives from a study of cytomegalovirus exposure and HLA in healthy donors. TCRdb's table, derived via immunoSEQ multiplex PCR, lists solely in-frame clones and lacks some. The sample holds some 170,000 clones, roughly 89% seen once. Only one count was recorded for this clone. The CDR3 covers 12 residues. Germline V gene lookup returns CDR1 MNHEY and CDR2 SMNVEV (reference sequence). V lost 6 bases and J lost 9, with 15 bases in between. The TCR sequence derives from a woman in her 30s in good health and CMV-seronegative. The chain uses TRBV27 and TRBJ2-7, with D perhaps matching TRBD2 (6 bases). Sequenced sample: PBMCs. CDR3 DNA sequence: TGTGCCAGCAGCAGCGGGCCCGCAGGGCAGTACTTC. Translating gives CASSSGPAGQYF.